The present entry profiles one TCR beta chain with its context. Its cognate antigen is unknown. This record comes from a study of cytomegalovirus exposure and HLA in healthy donors. The PCR employed 60 Vbeta primers together with 13 Jbeta primers. Sequenced by immunoSEQ multiplex PCR; TCRdb stores in-frame clones only, minus some. This sample has about 140,000 clones; roughly 80% occur once, and the top ten carry roughly 12%. Between the trimmed V and J ends, which lost 7 bases and 0 bases, there was a span of 15 bases. Germline CDR1 LNHDA, CDR2 SQIVND (reference sequence). The CDR3 has 15 residues. General study results and limits: Likely technical artifact: a cluster of highly shared sequence variants.

The specimen was PBMCs. This chain uses TRBV19 with TRBJ1-2; maybe TRBD1 (6 bases). The receptor comes from a young man in good health and CMV-seropositive. The CDR3 DNA reads TGTGCCAGTACCATACGGACAGCATCTAACTATGGCTACACCTTC. It is translated as CASTIRTASNYGYTF.